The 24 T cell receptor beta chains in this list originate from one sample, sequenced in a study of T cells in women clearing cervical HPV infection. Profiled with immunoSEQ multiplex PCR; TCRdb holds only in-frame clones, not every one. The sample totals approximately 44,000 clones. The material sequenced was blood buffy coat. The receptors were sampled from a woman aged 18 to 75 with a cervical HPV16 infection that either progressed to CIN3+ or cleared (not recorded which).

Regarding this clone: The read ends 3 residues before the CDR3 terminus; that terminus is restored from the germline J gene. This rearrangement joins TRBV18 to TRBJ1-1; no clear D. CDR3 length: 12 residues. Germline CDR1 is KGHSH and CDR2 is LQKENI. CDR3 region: CASSRPQGPAFF. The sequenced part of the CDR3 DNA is TGTGCCAGCTCACGCCCACAAGGGCCA.

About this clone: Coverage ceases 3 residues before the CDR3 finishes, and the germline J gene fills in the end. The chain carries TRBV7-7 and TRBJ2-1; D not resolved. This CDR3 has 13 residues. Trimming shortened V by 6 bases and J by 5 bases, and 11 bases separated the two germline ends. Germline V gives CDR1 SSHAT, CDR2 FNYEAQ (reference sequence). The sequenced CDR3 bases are TGTGCCAGCAGATGTAGACGGGACAATGAG. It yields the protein CASRCRRDNE. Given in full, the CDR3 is CASRCRRDNEQFF.

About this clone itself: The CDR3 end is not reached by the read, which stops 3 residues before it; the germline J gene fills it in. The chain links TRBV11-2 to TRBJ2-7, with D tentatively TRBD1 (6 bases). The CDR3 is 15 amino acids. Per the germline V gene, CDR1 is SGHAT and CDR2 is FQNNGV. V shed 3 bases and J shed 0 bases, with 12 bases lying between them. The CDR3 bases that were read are TGTGCCAGCAGCTTGTCGCAGGGGAGCTCCTACGAG. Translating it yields CASSLSQGSSYE. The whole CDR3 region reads CASSLSQGSSYEQYF.

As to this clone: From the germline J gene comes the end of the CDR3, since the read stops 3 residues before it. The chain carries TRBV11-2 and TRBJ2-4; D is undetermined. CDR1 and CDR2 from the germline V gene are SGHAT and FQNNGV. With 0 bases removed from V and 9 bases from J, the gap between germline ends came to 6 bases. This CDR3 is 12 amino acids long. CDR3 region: CASSLDPLIQYF. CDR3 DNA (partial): TGTGCCAGCAGCTTAGATCCTCTCATT.

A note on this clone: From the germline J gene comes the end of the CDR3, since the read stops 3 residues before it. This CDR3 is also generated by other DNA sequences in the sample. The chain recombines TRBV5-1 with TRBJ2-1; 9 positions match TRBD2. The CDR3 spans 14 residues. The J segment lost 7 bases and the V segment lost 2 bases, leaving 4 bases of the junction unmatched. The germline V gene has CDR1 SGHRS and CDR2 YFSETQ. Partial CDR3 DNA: TGCGCCAGCAGCTTTAGCGGGAGCAGGAATGAG. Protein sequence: CASSFSGSRNE. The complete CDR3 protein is CASSFSGSRNEQFF.

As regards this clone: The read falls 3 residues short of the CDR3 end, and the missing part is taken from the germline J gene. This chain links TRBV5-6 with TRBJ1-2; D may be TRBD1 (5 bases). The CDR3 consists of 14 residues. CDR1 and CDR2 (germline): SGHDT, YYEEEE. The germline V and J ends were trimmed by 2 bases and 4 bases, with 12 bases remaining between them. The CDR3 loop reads CASSFRRQLYGYTF. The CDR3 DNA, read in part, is TGTGCCAGCAGCTTCCGCCGACAGCTCTATGGC.

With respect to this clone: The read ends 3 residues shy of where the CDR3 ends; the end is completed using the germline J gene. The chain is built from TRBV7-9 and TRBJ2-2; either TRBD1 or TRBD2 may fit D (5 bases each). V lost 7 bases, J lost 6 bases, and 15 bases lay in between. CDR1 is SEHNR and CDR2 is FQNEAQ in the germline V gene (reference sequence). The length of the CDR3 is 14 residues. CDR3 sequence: CASIGARGAGELFF. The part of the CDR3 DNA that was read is TGTGCCAGCATAGGTGCTAGAGGGGCCGGGGAG.

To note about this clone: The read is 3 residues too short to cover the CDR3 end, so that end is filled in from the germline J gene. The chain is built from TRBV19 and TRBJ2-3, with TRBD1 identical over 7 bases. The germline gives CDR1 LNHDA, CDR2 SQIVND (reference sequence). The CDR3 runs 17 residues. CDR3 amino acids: CASSGNRGYGPQETQYF. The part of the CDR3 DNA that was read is TGTGCCAGTAGTGGAAACAGGGGTTACGGGCCACAAGAGACG.

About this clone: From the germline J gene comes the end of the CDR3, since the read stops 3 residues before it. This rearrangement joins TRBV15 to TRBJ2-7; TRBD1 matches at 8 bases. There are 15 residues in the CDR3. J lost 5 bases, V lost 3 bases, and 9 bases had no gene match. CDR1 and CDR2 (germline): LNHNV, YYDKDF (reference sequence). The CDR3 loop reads CATSSEQGGLDEQYF. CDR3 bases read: TGTGCCACCAGCAGCGAACAGGGGGGACTGGACGAG.

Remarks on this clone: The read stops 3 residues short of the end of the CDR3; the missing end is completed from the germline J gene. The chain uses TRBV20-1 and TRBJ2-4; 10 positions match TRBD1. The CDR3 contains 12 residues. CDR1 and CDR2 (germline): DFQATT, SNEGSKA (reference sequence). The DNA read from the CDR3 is TGCAGTGCTCGGACAGGGGGAATGACT. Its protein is CSARTGGMT. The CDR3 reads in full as CSARTGGMTQYF.

Incomplete CDR3 DNA: TGTGCCAGCAGCTTCGAGCGGCCGGGTGAG. Residues: CASSFERPGE. The full CDR3 protein is CASSFERPGEQFF. This chain uses TRBV7-2 with TRBJ2-1, with a weak D call TRBD2 (5 bases). Coverage ceases 3 residues before the CDR3 finishes, and the germline J gene fills in the end. The CDR3 is 13 residues long. Trimming stripped 3 bases from V and 9 bases from J, with 12 bases between. The germline CDR1 and CDR2 sequences are SGHTA and FQGNSA.

The CDR3 protein is CASSFQTGQPQYF. The sequenced part of the CDR3 DNA is TGTGCCAGCAGCTTCCAGACAGGTCAGCCG. The chain employs TRBV7-2 and TRBJ2-3; D may be TRBD1 (6 bases). The sequence runs out 3 residues before the end of the CDR3; the remainder is reconstructed from the germline J gene. The CDR3 contains 13 residues. CDR1 is SGHTA, CDR2 FQGNSA, per germline.

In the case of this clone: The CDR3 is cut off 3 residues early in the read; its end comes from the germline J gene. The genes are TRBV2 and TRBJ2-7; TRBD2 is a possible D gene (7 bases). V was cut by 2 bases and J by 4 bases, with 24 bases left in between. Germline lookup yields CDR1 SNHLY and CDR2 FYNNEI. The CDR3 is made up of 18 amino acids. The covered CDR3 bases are TGTGCCAGCAGTGAAATCGGGGGGTACGGGGGCTCGCCTTACGAG. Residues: CASSEIGGYGGSPYE. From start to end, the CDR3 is CASSEIGGYGGSPYEQYF.

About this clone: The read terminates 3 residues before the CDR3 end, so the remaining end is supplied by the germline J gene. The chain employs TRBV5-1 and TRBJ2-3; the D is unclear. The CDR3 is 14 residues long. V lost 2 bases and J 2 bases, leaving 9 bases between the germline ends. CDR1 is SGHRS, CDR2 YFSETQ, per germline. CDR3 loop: CASSLEGFTDTQYF. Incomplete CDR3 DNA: TGCGCCAGCAGCTTAGAAGGGTTCACAGATACG.

The CDR3 DNA, read in part, is TGTGCCAGCAGCTTTTCGGGGGGCACTGAG. Its translation is CASSFSGGTE. The whole CDR3 reads CASSFSGGTEQFF. The chain couples TRBV7-3 to TRBJ2-1; D is perhaps TRBD2 (7 bases). The read terminates 3 residues before the CDR3 end, so the remaining end is supplied by the germline J gene. Germline assignment: CDR1 SGHTA and CDR2 FQGTGA. V lost 3 bases to trimming and J lost 9 bases, with 12 bases between them. This CDR3 region has 13 residues.

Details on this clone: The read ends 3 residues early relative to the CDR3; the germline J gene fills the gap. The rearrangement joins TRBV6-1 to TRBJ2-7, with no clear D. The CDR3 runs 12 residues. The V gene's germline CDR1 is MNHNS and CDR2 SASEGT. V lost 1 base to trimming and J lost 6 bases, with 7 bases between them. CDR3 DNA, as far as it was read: TGTGCCAGCAGTGAAGGTGAGCCCGAG. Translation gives CASSEGEPE. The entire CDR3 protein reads CASSEGEPEQYF.

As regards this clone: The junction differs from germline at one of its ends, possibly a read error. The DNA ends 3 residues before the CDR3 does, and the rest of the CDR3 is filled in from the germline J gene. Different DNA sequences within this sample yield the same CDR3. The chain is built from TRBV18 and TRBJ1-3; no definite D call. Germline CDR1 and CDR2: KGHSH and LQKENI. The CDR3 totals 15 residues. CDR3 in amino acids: CASSPRTVSGNTIYF. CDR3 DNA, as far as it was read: TGTGCCAGCTCACCACGAACAGTCTCTGGAAACACG.

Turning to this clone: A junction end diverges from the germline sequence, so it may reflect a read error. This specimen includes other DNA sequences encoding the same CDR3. CDR3: CALSRDRGNGRSGNTIYF. The sequenced CDR3 bases are TGTGCCCTCTCACGGGACAGGGGGAATGGACGCTCTGGAAACACA. The chain combines TRBV30 with TRBJ1-3; 11 positions agree with TRBD1. The CDR3 extends 3 residues past the end of the read, so its final part is completed from the germline J gene. The germline CDR1 and CDR2 sequences are GTSNPN and SVGIG (reference sequence). The CDR3 extends over 18 amino acids.

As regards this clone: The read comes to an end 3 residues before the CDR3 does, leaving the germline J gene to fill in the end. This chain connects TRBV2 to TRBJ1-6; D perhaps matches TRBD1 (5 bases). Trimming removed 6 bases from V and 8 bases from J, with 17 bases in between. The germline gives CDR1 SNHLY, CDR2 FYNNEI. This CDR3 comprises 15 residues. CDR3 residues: CASSLPGQGHSPLHF. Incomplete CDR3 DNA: TGTGCCAGCAGCCTTCCCGGGCAGGGCCATTCACCC.

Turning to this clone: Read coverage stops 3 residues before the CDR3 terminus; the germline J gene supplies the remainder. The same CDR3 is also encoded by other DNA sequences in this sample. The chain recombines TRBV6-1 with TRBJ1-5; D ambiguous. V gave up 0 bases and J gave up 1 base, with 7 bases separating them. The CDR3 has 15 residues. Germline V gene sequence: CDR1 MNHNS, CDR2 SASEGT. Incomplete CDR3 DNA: TGTGCCAGCAGTGAAGCAGGGCGAAGCAATCAGCCC. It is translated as CASSEAGRSNQP. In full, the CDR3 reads CASSEAGRSNQPQHF.

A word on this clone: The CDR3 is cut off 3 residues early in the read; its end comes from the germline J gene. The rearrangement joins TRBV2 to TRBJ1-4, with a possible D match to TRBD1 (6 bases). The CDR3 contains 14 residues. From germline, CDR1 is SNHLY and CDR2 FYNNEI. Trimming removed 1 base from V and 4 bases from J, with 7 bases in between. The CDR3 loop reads CASSEGGLNEKLFF. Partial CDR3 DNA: TGTGCCAGCAGTGAAGGGGGGCTTAATGAAAAA.

The CDR3 bases that were read are TGTGCCAGCAGCGTCCACAGGGGAGGAGATACG. Its protein is CASSVHRGGDT. From start to end, the CDR3 is CASSVHRGGDTQYF. The rearrangement links TRBV9 to TRBJ2-3; D may be TRBD1 (7 bases). The CDR3 is cut off 3 residues early in the read; its end comes from the germline J gene. The CDR3 covers 14 residues. Germline V CDR1 and CDR2: SGDLS, YYNGEE. Trimming removed 2 bases from V and 5 bases from J, with 12 bases in between.

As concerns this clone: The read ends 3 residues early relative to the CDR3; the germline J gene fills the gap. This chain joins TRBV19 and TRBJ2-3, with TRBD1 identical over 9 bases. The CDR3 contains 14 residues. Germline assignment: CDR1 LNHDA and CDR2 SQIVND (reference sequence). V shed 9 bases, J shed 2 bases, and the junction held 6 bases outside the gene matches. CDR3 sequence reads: CASEQGANTDTQYF. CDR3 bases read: TGTGCCAGCGAACAGGGGGCGAACACAGATACG.

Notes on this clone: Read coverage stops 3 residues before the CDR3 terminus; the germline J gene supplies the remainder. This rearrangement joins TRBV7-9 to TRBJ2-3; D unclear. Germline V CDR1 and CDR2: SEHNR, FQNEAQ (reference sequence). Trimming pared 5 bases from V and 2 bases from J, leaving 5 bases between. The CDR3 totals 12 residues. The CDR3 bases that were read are TGTGCCAGCAGCCTCTCCACAGATACG. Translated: CASSLSTDT. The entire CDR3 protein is CASSLSTDTQYF. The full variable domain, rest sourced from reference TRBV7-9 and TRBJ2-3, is DTGVSQNPRHKITKRGQNVTFRCDPISEHNRLYWYRQTLGQGPEFLTYFQNEAQLEKSRLLSDRFSAERPKGSFSTLEIQRTEQGDSAMYLCASSLSTDTQYFGPGTRLTVL.